One TCR beta chain is described in this entry. Its cognate antigen is unknown. The data are from a study of identical twins. In germline, CDR1 is SGHVS, CDR2 FNYEAQ. The CDR3 is 16 residues long. Trimming took 4 bases from V and 5 from J; bases not matched to a gene: 10. Study results and caveats: Findings came from cross-sectional statistics, without long-term follow-up of donors.

TCRdb used MiXCR to reprocess the 5' RACE reads, holding one entry per CDR3 protein. The sample yields roughly 690,000 distinct CDR3 sequences, over 5% seen once. This receptor was identified in a man aged 18 to 29 in good health. The specimen sequenced was naive T cells sorted from blood. The chain recombines TRBV7-6 with TRBJ2-1; TRBD1 matches at 8 bases. The CDR3 DNA sequence: TGTGCCAGCAGCTCGATGTCCCGGGACAGGAACAATGAGCAGTTCTTC. Translated, it gives CASSSMSRDRNNEQFF.